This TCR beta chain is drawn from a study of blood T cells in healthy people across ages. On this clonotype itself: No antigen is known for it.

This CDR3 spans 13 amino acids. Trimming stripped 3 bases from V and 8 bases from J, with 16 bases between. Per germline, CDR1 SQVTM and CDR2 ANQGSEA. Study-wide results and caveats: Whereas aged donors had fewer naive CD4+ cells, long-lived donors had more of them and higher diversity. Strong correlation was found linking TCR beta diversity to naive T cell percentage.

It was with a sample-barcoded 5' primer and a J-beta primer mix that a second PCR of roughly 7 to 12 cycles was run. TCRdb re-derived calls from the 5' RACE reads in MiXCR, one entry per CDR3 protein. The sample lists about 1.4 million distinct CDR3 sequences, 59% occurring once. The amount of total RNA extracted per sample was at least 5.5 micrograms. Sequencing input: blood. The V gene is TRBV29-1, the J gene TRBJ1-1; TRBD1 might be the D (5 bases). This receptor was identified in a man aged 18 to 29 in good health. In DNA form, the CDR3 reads TGCAGCGTTGAGGGACGATCTAAGAGGGAAGCTTTCTTT. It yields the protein CSVEGRSKREAFF.